The sequence of this TCR beta chain was determined in a study of blood T cell repertoires in COVID-19. Across the study: T cells, B-cell-depleted T cells, or PBMCs provided the cDNA or gDNA that served as material.

Only in-frame clones appear in the TCRdb table, and some are missing; sequencing was by immunoSEQ multiplex PCR. Of about 150,000 clones detected, around 80% appear once; the ten largest clones hold around 7.2%. CDR3 size: 14 residues. Sequenced sample: peripheral blood. The V and J genes are TRBV21-1 and TRBJ1-5; the listed D gene, TRBD1, was not tested against the DNA. TRBV21-1 is reported as a pseudogene. This clonotype originated in a woman in her 50s in a cohort sampled during active or convalescent COVID-19. CDR3 residues: CASSRDRDSQPQHF. The CDR3, as DNA: TGTGCCAGCAGCAGAGACAGGGATAGTCAGCCCCAGCATTTT.